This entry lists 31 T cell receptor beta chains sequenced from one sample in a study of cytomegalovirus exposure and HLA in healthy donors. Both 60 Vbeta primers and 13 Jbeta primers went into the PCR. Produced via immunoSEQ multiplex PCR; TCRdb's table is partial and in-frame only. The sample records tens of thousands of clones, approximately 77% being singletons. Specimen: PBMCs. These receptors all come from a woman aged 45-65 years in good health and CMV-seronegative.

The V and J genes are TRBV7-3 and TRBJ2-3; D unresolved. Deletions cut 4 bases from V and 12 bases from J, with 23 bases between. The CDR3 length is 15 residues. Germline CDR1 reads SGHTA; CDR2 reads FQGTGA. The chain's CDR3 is CASSSNTPNVAPQYF. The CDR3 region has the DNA TGTGCCAGCAGCTCAAATACTCCGAACGTTGCCCCTCAGTATTTT.

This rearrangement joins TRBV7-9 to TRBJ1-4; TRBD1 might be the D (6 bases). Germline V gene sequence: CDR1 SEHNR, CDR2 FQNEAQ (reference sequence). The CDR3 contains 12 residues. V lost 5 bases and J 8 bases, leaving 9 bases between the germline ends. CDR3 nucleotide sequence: TGTGCCAGCAGCCAGGACAGCGAAAAACTGTTTTTT. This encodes CASSQDSEKLFF.

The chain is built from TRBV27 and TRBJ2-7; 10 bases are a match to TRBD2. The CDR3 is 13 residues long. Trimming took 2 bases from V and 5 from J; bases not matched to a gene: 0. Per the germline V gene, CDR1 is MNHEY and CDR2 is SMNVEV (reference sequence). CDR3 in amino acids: CASSLLAGDEQYF. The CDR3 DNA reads TGTGCCAGCAGTTTACTAGCGGGGGACGAGCAGTACTTC.

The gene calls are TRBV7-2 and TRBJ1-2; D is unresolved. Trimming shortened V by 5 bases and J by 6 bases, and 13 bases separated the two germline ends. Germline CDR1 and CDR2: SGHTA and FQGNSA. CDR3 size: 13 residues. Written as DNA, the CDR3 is TGTGCCAGCAGCCTGAACAAGAGGGATGGCTACACCTTC. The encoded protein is CASSLNKRDGYTF.

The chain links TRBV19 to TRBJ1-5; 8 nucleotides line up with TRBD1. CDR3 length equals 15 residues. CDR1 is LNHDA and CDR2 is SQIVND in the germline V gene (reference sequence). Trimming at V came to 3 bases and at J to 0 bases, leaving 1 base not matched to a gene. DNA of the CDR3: TGTGCCAGTAGTATCACAGGGGGTAGCAATCAGCCCCAGCATTTT. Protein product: CASSITGGSNQPQHF.

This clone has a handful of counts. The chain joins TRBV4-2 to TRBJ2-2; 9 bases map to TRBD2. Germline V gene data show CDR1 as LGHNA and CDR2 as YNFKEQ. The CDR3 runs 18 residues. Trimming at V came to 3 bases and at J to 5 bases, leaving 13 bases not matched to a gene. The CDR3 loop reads CASSQANTGLAETGELFF. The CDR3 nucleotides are TGTGCCAGCAGCCAGGCGAACACGGGACTAGCAGAAACCGGGGAGCTGTTTTTT.

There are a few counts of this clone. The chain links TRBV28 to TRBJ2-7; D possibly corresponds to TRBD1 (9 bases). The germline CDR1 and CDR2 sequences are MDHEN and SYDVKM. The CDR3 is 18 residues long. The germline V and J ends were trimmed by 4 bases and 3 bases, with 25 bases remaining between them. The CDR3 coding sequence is TGTGCCAGCAGTTGGACAGGGGAGGGCGGGAGGAAGTACTACGAGCAGTACTTC. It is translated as CASSWTGEGGRKYYEQYF.

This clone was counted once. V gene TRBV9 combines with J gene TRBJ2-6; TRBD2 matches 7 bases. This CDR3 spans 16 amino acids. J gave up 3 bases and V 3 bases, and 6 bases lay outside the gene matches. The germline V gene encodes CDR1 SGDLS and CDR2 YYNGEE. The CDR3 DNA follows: TGTGCCAGCAGCGACCGGAGGGAGGGTGGGGCCAACGTCCTGACTTTC. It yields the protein CASSDRREGGANVLTF.

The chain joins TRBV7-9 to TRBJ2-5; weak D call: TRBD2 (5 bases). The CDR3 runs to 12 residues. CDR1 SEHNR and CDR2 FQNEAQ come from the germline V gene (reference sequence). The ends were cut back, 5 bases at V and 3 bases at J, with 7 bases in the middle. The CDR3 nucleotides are TGTGCCAGCAGCACTAGTGAAGAGACCCAGTACTTC. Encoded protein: CASSTSEETQYF.

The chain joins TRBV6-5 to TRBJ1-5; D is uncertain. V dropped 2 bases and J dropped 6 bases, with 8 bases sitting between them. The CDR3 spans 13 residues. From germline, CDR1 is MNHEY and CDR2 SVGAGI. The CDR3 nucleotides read TGTGCCAGCAGTTACCAGGATGGTCAGCCCCAGCATTTT. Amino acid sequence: CASSYQDGQPQHF.

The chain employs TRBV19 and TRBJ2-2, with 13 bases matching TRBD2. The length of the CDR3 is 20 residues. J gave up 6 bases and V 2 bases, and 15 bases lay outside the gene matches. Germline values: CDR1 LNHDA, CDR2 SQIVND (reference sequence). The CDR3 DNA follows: TGTGCCAGTAGTATAACAGCCTTAGGACTAGCGGGAGTAAAATCCGGGGAGCTGTTTTTT. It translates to CASSITALGLAGVKSGELFF.

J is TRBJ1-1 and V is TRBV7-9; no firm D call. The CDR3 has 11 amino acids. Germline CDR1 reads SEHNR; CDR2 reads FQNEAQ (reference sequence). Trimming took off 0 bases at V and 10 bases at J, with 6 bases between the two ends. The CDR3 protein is CASSLALGAFF. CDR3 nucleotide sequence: TGTGCCAGCAGCTTAGCGCTAGGAGCTTTCTTT.

The CDR3 region is CASSIGTAGRWEKLFF. The CDR3 DNA follows: TGTGCCAGTAGTATAGGGACAGCGGGGCGTTGGGAAAAACTGTTTTTT. The chain couples TRBV19 to TRBJ1-4; D possibly corresponds to TRBD1 (6 bases). The length of the CDR3 is 16 residues. Looked up from germline, CDR1 is LNHDA and CDR2 is SQIVND (reference sequence). V was cut by 1 base and J by 8 bases, with 17 bases left in between. Looking up the rest from reference TRBV19 and TRBJ1-4 gives the full variable domain: DGGITQSPKYLFRKEGQNVTLSCEQNLNHDAMYWYRQDPGQGLRLIYYSQIVNDFQKGDIAEGYSVSREKKESFPLTVTSAQKNPTAFYLCASSIGTAGRWEKLFFGSGTQLSVL.

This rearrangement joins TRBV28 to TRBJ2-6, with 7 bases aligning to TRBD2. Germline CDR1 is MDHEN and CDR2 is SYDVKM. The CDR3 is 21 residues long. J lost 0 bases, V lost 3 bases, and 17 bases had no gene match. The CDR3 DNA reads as TGTGCCAGCAGTTTTTCGCTAGCGGAGAGCCCCATGGACTCTGGGGCCAACGTCCTGACTTTC. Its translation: CASSFSLAESPMDSGANVLTF.

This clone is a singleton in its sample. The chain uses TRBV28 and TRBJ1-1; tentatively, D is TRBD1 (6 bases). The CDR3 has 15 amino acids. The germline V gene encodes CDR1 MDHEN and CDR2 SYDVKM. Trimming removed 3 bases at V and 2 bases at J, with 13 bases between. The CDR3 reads CASSFPGGPNTEAFF. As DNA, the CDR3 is TGTGCCAGCAGTTTCCCGGGGGGGCCCAACACTGAAGCTTTCTTT.

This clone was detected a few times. CDR3 residues: CASSLEQYNSPLHF. The CDR3, as DNA: TGTGCCAGCAGCTTAGAACAGTATAATTCACCCCTCCACTTT. The chain combines TRBV7-9 with TRBJ1-6; D gene uncertain. The V and J ends lost 1 base and 4 bases respectively, with 5 bases between them. Germline-derived CDR1 and CDR2 are SEHNR and FQNEAQ (reference sequence). The CDR3 runs 14 residues. The variable domain in full, with the rest retrieved from reference TRBV7-9 and TRBJ1-6, is DTGVSQNPRHKITKRGQNVTFRCDPISEHNRLYWYRQTLGQGPEFLTYFQNEAQLEKSRLLSDRFSAERPKGSFSTLEIQRTEQGDSAMYLCASSLEQYNSPLHFGNGTRLTVT.

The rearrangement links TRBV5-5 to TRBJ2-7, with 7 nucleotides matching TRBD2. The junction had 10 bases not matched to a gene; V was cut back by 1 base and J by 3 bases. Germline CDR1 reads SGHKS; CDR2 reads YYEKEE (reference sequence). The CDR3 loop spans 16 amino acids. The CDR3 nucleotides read TGTGCCAGCAGCTTGTCCCTTTGGGAGGGAGGCTACGAGCAGTACTTC. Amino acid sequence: CASSLSLWEGGYEQYF.

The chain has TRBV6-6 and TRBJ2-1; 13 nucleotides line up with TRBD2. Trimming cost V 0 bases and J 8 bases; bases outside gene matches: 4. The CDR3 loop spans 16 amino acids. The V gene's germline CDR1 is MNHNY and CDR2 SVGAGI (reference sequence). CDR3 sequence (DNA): TGTGCCAGCAGTTACTCGAGACTAGCGGGGGGTGATGAGCAGTTCTTC. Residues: CASSYSRLAGGDEQFF.

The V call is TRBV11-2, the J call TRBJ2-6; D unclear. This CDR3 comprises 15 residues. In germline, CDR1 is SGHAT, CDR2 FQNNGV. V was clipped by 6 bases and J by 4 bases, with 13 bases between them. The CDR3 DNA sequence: TGTGCCAGCAGTCCTACTTTGTCCGGGGCCAACGTCCTGACTTTC. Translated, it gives CASSPTLSGANVLTF.

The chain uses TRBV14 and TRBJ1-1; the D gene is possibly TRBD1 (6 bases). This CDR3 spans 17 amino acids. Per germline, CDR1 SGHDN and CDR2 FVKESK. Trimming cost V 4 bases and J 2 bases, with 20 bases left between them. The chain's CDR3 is CASSRLGGAVENTEAFF. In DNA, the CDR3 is TGTGCCAGCAGCCGTCTGGGGGGGGCGGTAGAAAACACTGAAGCTTTCTTT.

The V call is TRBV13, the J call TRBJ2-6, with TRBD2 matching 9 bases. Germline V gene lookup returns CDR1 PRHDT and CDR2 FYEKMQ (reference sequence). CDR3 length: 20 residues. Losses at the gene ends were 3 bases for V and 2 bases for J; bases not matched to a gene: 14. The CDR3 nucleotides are TGTGCCAGCAGCTTCCTCTTAGCGGGGGAGTTTGACACTGGGGCCAACGTCCTGACTTTC. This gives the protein CASSFLLAGEFDTGANVLTF. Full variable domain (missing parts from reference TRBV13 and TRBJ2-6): AAGVIQSPRHLIKEKRETATLKCYPIPRHDTVYWYQQGPGQDPQFLISFYEKMQSDKGSIPDRFSAQQFSDYHSELNMSSLELGDSALYFCASSFLLAGEFDTGANVLTFGAGSRLTVL.

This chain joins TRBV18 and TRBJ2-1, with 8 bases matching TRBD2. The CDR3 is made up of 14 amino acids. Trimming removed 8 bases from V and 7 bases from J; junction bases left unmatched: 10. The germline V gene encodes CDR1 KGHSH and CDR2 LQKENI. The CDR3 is CASRGGLPRNEQFF. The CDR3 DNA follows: TGTGCCAGCCGGGGGGGCCTACCGAGAAATGAGCAGTTCTTC.

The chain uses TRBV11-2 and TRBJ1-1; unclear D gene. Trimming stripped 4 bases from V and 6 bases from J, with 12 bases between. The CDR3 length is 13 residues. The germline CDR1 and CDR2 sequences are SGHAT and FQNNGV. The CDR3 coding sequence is TGTGCCAGCAGCTCGCCCCACAGCCCTGAAGCTTTCTTT. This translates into CASSSPHSPEAFF. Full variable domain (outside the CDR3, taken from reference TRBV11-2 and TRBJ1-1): EAGVAQSPRYKIIEKRQSVAFWCNPISGHATLYWYQQILGQGPKLLIQFQNNGVVDDSQLPKDRFSAERLKGVDSTLKIQPAKLEDSAVYLCASSSPHSPEAFFGQGTRLTVV.

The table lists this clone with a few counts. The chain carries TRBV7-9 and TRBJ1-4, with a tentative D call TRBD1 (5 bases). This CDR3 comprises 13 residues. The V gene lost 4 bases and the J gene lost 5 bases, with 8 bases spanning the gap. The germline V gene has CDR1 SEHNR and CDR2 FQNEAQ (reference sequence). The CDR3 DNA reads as TGTGCCAGCAGCTCGGAGGGGAATGAAAAACTGTTTTTT. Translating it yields CASSSEGNEKLFF.

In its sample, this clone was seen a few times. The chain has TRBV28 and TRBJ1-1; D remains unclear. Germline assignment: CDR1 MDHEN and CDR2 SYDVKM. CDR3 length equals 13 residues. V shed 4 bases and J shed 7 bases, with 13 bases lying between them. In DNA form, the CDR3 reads TGTGCCAGCAGTTCCCTCGACAAAAATGAAGCTTTCTTT. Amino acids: CASSSLDKNEAFF.

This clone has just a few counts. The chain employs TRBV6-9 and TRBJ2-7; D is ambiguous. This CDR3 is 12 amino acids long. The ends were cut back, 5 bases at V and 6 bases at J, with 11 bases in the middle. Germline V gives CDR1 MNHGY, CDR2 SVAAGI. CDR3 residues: CASSPFSSEQYF. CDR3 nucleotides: TGTGCCAGCAGTCCCTTCTCTAGCGAGCAGTACTTC.

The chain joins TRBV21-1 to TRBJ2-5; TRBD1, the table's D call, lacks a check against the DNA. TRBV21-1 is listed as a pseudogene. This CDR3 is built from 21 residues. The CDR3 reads CASSTPRRRGQTGLNQETQYF. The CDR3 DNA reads TGTGCCAGCAGCACCCCCCGTCGTAGGGGGCAAACCGGACTAAACCAAGAGACCCAGTACTTC.

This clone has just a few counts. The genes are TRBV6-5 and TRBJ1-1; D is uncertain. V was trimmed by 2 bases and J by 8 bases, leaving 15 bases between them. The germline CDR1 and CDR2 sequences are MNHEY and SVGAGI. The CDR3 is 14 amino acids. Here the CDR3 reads CASSYPPETVEAFF. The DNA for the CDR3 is TGTGCCAGCAGTTACCCCCCTGAGACTGTGGAAGCTTTCTTT.

DNA of the CDR3: TGTGCCAGCAGCTCAGCCCTTAGCGGGGGGGAGACCCAGTACTTC. Protein product: CASSSALSGGETQYF. V and J are TRBV5-6 and TRBJ2-5, with 10 nucleotides matching TRBD2. Losses at the gene ends were 3 bases for V and 5 bases for J; bases not matched to a gene: 7. The CDR3 covers 15 residues. CDR1 is SGHDT, CDR2 YYEEEE, per germline.

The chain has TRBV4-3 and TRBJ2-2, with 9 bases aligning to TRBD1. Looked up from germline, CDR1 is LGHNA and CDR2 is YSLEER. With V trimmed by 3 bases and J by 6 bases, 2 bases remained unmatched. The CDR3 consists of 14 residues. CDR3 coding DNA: TGCGCCAGCAGCCAGACAGGGGGTTCCGGGGAGCTGTTTTTT. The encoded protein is CASSQTGGSGELFF.

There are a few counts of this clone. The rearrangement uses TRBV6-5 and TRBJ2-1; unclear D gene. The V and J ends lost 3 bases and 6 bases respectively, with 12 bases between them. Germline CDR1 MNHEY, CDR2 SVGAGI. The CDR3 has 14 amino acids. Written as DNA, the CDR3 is TGTGCCAGCAGTTATGGTGAAGGCGGCAATGAGCAGTTCTTC. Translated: CASSYGEGGNEQFF.